This TCR beta chain was sequenced for a study of cytomegalovirus exposure and HLA in healthy donors. The study's findings and limits: A link between a missense DCLRE1C variant and TCR beta V- and J-gene trimming emerged from a later analysis.

This CDR3 is built from 13 residues. Germline-derived CDR1 and CDR2 are ENHRY and SYGVKD. Trimming left V 6 bases short and J 9 bases short, with 18 bases between. PCR amplification relied on 60 Vbeta primers (plus 13 Jbeta primers). As originally analysed: Later, roughly 86 million unique TCR beta chains were counted in an analysis, and roughly 10 million of them were shared. Generated by immunoSEQ multiplex PCR, the TCRdb table keeps only in-frame clones and is missing some. Clone size and the V and J calls come from that table; the DNA yielded D and trimming. This sample has fewer than 130,000 clones, with about 80% found just once. The sample holds a few counts of this clone. As yet, its antigen is unknown.

Sequencing was performed on PBMCs. V and J are TRBV10-3 and TRBJ2-7; a possible D gene is TRBD1 (6 bases). The sequence was collected from a woman aged 40 to 55 in good health and CMV-seronegative. The CDR3 coding sequence is TGTGCCATCAGGGACAGTTCCCTCCTTGGGCAGTACTTC. Its translation: CAIRDSSLLGQYF.